These T cell receptor beta chains were read from a single sample in a study of blood T cell repertoires in COVID-19. The table came from immunoSEQ multiplex PCR; TCRdb's copy has only in-frame clones and leaves some out. The data contain about 80,000 clones, approximately 80% of them singletons. Sequencing used peripheral blood. The receptor set was obtained from a human donor in a cohort sampled during active COVID-19. The CDR3 runs from the conserved cysteine through the conserved F or W. Each record gives: clone size, J gene, V gene, D gene, CDR3 DNA, CDR3 protein. The D gene is left open where the match is weak. Clone size is not always given. Where it is, it says once, few, many or a class for expanded clones.

size: -
J: TRBJ1-6
V: TRBV14
D: TRBD1
DNA: TGTGCCAGCAGCCTAGGAGGGGGCCGGAATTCACCCCTCCACTTT
CDR3: CASSLGGGRNSPLHF

size: -
J: TRBJ2-3
V: TRBV30
D: TRBD2
DNA: TGTGCCTGGAGGGTCAGCGGGGTAACAGATACGCAGTATTTT
CDR3: CAWRVSGVTDTQYF

size: -
J: TRBJ2-1
V: TRBV6-6
D: -
DNA: TGTGCCAGCAGGGCGGGGTTCTCCTACAATGAGCAGTTCTTC
CDR3: CASRAGFSYNEQFF

size: -
J: TRBJ2-5
V: TRBV6-5
D: -
DNA: TGTGCCAGCAGGCAGGATGAGACCCAGTACTTC
CDR3: CASRQDETQYF

size: -
J: TRBJ1-1
V: TRBV13
D: -
DNA: TGTGCCAGCAGCCCAAGTCAGGGTCCTGAAGCTTTCTTT
CDR3: CASSPSQGPEAFF

size: -
J: TRBJ1-2
V: TRBV27
D: -
DNA: TGTGCCAGCTCGGGAGGGGTCGGGGGCTACACCTTC
CDR3: CASSGGVGGYTF

size: -
J: TRBJ2-7
V: TRBV6-5
D: -
DNA: TGTGCCAGCGAAACCAGGGGGGTCTACGAGCAGTACTTC
CDR3: CASETRGVYEQYF

size: once
J: TRBJ2-1
V: TRBV6-5
D: TRBD1
DNA: TGTGCCAGCAGTTACGGGACAGGCTCCTACAATGAGCAGTTCTTC
CDR3: CASSYGTGSYNEQFF

size: -
J: TRBJ2-3
V: TRBV5-4
D: TRBD2
DNA: TGTGCCAGCAGATATGAAATGACTAGCGGGGGGCGAGATACGCAGTATTTT
CDR3: CASRYEMTSGGRDTQYF

size: -
J: TRBJ2-1
V: TRBV12-3/TRBV12-4
D: -
DNA: TGTGCCAGCAGTTCTTACAATGAGCAGTTCTTC
CDR3: CASSSYNEQFF

size: -
J: TRBJ1-6
V: TRBV9
D: -
DNA: TGTGCCAGCAGCGAGGGACATGGAGGTGGGTCACCCCTCCACTTT
CDR3: CASSEGHGGGSPLHF

size: -
J: TRBJ1-5
V: TRBV3-1/TRBV3-2
D: -
DNA: TGTGCCAGCAGCGGGGACTCGGGCAATCAGCCCCAGCATTTT
CDR3: CASSGDSGNQPQHF

size: few
J: TRBJ2-2
V: TRBV30
D: -
DNA: TGTGCCTGGAGTGCGCTGGGCAGGGCGAACACCGGGGAGCTGTTTTTT
CDR3: CAWSALGRANTGELFF

size: -
J: TRBJ2-3
V: TRBV5-1
D: TRBD2
DNA: TGCGCCAGCAGCTGGTCCGGGACTAGCGGCAACACAGATACGCAGTATTTT
CDR3: CASSWSGTSGNTDTQYF

size: -
J: TRBJ2-3
V: TRBV5-1
D: -
DNA: TGCGCCAGCAGCTCAACAGGGTTGATCGGCACAGATACGCAGTATTTT
CDR3: CASSSTGLIGTDTQYF

size: -
J: TRBJ2-1
V: TRBV19
D: TRBD2
DNA: TGTGCCAGTAGTACCCCTCAGCGGGGGGGCCGTGAGCAGTTCTTC
CDR3: CASSTPQRGGREQFF

size: few
J: TRBJ1-5
V: TRBV28
D: TRBD1
DNA: TGTGCCAGCAGATTTGCTTACAGGGGGCATCAGCCCCAGCATTTT
CDR3: CASRFAYRGHQPQHF

size: -
J: TRBJ2-2
V: TRBV7-3
D: TRBD1
DNA: TGTGCCAGCAGCCCGGGACAGGCGAACACCGGGGAGCTGTTTTTT
CDR3: CASSPGQANTGELFF

size: -
J: TRBJ2-5
V: TRBV7-2
D: -
DNA: TGTGCCAGCAGCTTAGCACCCTATATGGAGACCCAGTACTTC
CDR3: CASSLAPYMETQYF

size: -
J: TRBJ2-7
V: TRBV12-3/TRBV12-4
D: -
DNA: TGTGCCAGCAGCCGCAACGTCCCGGGGGAGCAGTACTTC
CDR3: CASSRNVPGEQYF

size: -
J: TRBJ2-5
V: TRBV7-3
D: -
DNA: TGTGCCAGCAGCTTTAATGGTGGAGGAGGAGAGACCCAGTACTTC
CDR3: CASSFNGGGGETQYF

size: once
J: TRBJ2-7
V: TRBV11-2
D: TRBD2
DNA: TGTGCCAGCAGCTTAGAGGGGGTACTAGCGGGGATCTACGAGCAGTACTTC
CDR3: CASSLEGVLAGIYEQYF

size: -
J: TRBJ1-2
V: TRBV7-2
D: -
DNA: TGTGCCAGCAGCTTAGGCCAGGGGAGTAGCTATGGCTACACCTTC
CDR3: CASSLGQGSSYGYTF

size: once
J: TRBJ1-1
V: TRBV27
D: -
DNA: TGTGCCAGCAGTCTAGAGAACACTGAAGCTTTCTTT
CDR3: CASSLENTEAFF

size: once
J: TRBJ2-1
V: TRBV24-1
D: TRBD1
DNA: TGTGCCACCAGCAGGACAGGTGTACGTGAGCAGTTCTTC
CDR3: CATSRTGVREQFF

size: -
J: TRBJ2-7
V: TRBV19
D: -
DNA: TGTGCCAGTAGTATATCGGGGGGCGCTACCTACGAGCAGTACTTC
CDR3: CASSISGGATYEQYF

size: -
J: TRBJ1-1
V: TRBV2
D: -
DNA: TGTGCCAGCAGTTTCCTAGAGGGCCGGGCTGAAGCTTTCTTT
CDR3: CASSFLEGRAEAFF

size: -
J: TRBJ1-2
V: TRBV7-9
D: -
DNA: TGTGCCAGCAGCTTAGTTGGTTCAGGGGCTGATGGCTACACCTTC
CDR3: CASSLVGSGADGYTF

size: -
J: TRBJ2-7
V: TRBV7-9
D: TRBD2
DNA: TGTGCCAGCAGCTTAGATCTAGCGGGGGACGAGCAGTACTTC
CDR3: CASSLDLAGDEQYF

size: once
J: TRBJ2-3
V: TRBV9
D: -
DNA: TGTGCCAGCAGCGTAAGGGCGGGGATTTACACAGATACGCAGTATTTT
CDR3: CASSVRAGIYTDTQYF

size: -
J: TRBJ1-2
V: TRBV28
D: -
DNA: TGTGCCACCTTCATTTTGGGTGCGTCAGGCCATGGCTACACCTTC
CDR3: CATFILGASGHGYTF

size: -
J: TRBJ1-1
V: TRBV7-8
D: TRBD1
DNA: TGTGCCAGCAGTTACCAACAGGGGCCGAACACTGAAGCTTTCTTT
CDR3: CASSYQQGPNTEAFF

size: -
J: TRBJ1-3
V: TRBV28
D: -
DNA: TGTGCCAGCAGGAAGAGCTCTGGAAACACCATATATTTT
CDR3: CASRKSSGNTIYF

size: few
J: TRBJ2-3
V: TRBV19
D: TRBD2
DNA: TGTGCCAGTATACCTAGCGGGGGGGCCGCGCCAGATACGCAGTATTTT
CDR3: CASIPSGGAAPDTQYF

size: -
J: TRBJ2-7
V: TRBV7-9
D: TRBD1
DNA: TGTGCCAGCAGCAACTACAGGGGGCGTTCCTACGAGCAGTACTTC
CDR3: CASSNYRGRSYEQYF

size: -
J: TRBJ2-7
V: TRBV29-1
D: -
DNA: TGCAGCGTTAAGGGGAACAGGGCGACCTACGAGCAGTACTTC
CDR3: CSVKGNRATYEQYF

size: -
J: TRBJ2-1
V: TRBV4-2
D: TRBD2
DNA: TGTGCCAGCAGCTCAGTAGCGGGGGAGAGCTCCTACAATGAGCAGTTCTTC
CDR3: CASSSVAGESSYNEQFF

size: -
J: TRBJ1-1
V: TRBV4-1
D: -
DNA: TGCGCCAGCAGCCAGTACATCGTTGCCAACACTGAAGCTTTCTTT
CDR3: CASSQYIVANTEAFF

size: few
J: TRBJ1-4
V: TRBV5-1
D: -
DNA: TGCGCCAGCAGCTTAGAAAGAGCTAATGAAAAACTGTTTTTT
CDR3: CASSLERANEKLFF

size: -
J: TRBJ2-1
V: TRBV18
D: -
DNA: TGTGCCAGCTCACCTGTGAGCGGATACAATGAGCAGTTCTTC
CDR3: CASSPVSGYNEQFF

size: -
J: TRBJ2-1
V: TRBV15
D: TRBD1
DNA: TGTGCCACCAGCAGCGCCTGGGACAGGGCGAATGAGCAGTTCTTC
CDR3: CATSSAWDRANEQFF

size: -
J: TRBJ2-2
V: TRBV5-4
D: -
DNA: TGTGCCAGCAGCTTGACCGGGGTAAACACCGGGGAGCTGTTTTTT
CDR3: CASSLTGVNTGELFF

size: -
J: TRBJ2-7
V: TRBV3-1/TRBV3-2
D: -
DNA: TGTGCCAGCAGCCAGGACTACTACGAGCAGTACTTC
CDR3: CASSQDYYEQYF

size: -
J: TRBJ2-1
V: TRBV3-1/TRBV3-2
D: TRBD2
DNA: TGTGCCAGCAGCCCCTCAGCAGCGGGGGGCCGAAGCTCCTACAATGAGCAGTTCTTC
CDR3: CASSPSAAGGRSSYNEQFF

size: -
J: TRBJ1-2
V: TRBV5-1
D: TRBD1
DNA: TGCGCCAGCAGCTTCGGACAGGGCCCACTTTGGGACTACACCTTC
CDR3: CASSFGQGPLWDYTF

size: -
J: TRBJ1-4
V: TRBV6-5
D: TRBD1
DNA: TGTGCCAGCAGTTTGGGCCGGGACAGGCTGAAAAAACTGTTTTTT
CDR3: CASSLGRDRLKKLFF

size: -
J: TRBJ2-7
V: TRBV4-1
D: -
DNA: TGCGCCAGCAGCAACTTTCCTACCGCGCTCTCCTACGAGCAGTACTTC
CDR3: CASSNFPTALSYEQYF

size: -
J: TRBJ2-1
V: TRBV5-1
D: -
DNA: TGCGCCAGCAGCACCTTCGACAGTTCCTCCTACAATGAGCAGTTCTTC
CDR3: CASSTFDSSSYNEQFF

size: -
J: TRBJ2-2
V: TRBV6-5
D: -
DNA: TGTGCCAGCATGAGACAGATGAACACCGGGGAGCTGTTTTTT
CDR3: CASMRQMNTGELFF

size: -
J: TRBJ2-3
V: TRBV7-2
D: TRBD2
DNA: TGTGCCAGCAGCGTTAGGGCGGGGGTCACAGATACGCAGTATTTT
CDR3: CASSVRAGVTDTQYF